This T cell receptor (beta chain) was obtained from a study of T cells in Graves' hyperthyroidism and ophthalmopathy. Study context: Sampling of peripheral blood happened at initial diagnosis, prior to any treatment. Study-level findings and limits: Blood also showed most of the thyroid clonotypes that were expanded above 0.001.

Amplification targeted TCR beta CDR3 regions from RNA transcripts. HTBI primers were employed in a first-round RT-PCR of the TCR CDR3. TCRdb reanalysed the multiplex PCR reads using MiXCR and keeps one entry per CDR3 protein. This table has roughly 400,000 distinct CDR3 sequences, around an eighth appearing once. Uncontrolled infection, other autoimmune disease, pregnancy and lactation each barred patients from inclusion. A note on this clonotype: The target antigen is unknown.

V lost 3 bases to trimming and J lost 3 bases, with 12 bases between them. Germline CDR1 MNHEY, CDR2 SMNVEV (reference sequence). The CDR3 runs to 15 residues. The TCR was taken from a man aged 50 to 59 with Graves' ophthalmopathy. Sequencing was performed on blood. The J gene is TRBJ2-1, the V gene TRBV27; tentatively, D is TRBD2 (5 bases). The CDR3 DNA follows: TGTGCCAGCAGTTTCCGTCGGGGTCGCTACAATGAGCAGTTCTTC. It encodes CASSFRRGRYNEQFF.